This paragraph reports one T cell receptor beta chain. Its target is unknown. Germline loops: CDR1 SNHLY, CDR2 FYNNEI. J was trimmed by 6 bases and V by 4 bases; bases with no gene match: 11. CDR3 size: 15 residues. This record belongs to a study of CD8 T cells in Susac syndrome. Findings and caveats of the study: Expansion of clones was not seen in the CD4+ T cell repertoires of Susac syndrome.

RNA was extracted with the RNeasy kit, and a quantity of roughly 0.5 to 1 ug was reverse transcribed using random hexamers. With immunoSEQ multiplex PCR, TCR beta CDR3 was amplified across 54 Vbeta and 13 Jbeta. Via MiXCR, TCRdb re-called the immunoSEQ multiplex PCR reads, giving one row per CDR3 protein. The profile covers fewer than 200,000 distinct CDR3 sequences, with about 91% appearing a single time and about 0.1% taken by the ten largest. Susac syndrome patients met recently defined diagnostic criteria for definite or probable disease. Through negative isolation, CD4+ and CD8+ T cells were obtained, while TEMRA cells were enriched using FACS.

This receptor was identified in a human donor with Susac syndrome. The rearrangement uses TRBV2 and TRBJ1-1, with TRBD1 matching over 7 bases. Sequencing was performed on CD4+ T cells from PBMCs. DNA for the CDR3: TGTGCCAGCAGTGTTAAGGGGGCAATAGGCGCTGAAGCTTTCTTT. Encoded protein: CASSVKGAIGAEAFF.